This T cell receptor beta chain was sequenced in a study of T cells after posttransplantation cyclophosphamide. The CDR3 is made up of 16 amino acids. J lost 3 bases, V lost 1 base, and 6 bases had no gene match. Germline V CDR1 and CDR2: SGHAT, FQNNGV. Assay: immunoSEQ multiplex PCR; the TCRdb copy retains only in-frame clones and omits some. The table lists about 18,000 clones, 85% of them singletons. The study, taken as a whole, reports: Skin or GI-infiltrating T cells shared few TRB sequences with blood. Recipient CMV seropositivity and CMV reactivation strongly tracked TRB clonality. Donor-recipient repertoire similarity was low at 1-2 months, rising over year one.

Methotrexate plus calcineurin inhibitor accompanied controls' myeloablative marrow transplants; sampling was 1 year later. About this clone: What it binds is unknown.

This TCR derives from a female patient aged 18-30 years who received an allogeneic stem cell transplant from an unrelated donor, was CMV-positive, and had acute and chronic GVHD. Some T cells here may be from the graft donor. The V gene is TRBV11-2, the J gene TRBJ2-7, with 10 bases identical to TRBD1. The sequencing used PBMCs, collected after allogeneic stem cell transplant with calcineurin inhibitor and methotrexate. CDR3 loop: CASSLGGTGVFYEQYF. The CDR3, as DNA: TGTGCCAGCAGCTTAGGGGGGACAGGGGTATTCTACGAGCAGTACTTC.